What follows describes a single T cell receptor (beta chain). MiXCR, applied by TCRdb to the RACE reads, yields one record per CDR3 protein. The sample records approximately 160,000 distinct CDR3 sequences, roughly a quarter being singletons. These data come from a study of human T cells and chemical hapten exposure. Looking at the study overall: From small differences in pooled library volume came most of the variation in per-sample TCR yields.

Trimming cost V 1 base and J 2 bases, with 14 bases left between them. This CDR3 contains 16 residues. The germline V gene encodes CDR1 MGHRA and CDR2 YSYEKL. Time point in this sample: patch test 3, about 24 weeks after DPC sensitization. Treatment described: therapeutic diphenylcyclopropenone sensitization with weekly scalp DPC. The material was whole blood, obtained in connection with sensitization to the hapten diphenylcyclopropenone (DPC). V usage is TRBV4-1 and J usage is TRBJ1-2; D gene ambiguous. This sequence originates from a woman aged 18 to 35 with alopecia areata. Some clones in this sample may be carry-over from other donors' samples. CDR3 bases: TGCGCCAGCAGCCAAGGCCCTATGGGTCGAAACTATGGCTACACCTTC. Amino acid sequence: CASSQGPMGRNYGYTF.